This T cell receptor (beta chain) was identified during a study of T cells in Graves' hyperthyroidism and ophthalmopathy. General study findings and limits: A model of 13 V-J pairs discriminated ophthalmopathy from stable hyperthyroidism. In blood, most of the thyroid clonotypes expanded above 0.001 were also present.

The definition of stable Graves' hyperthyroidism was no ophthalmopathy progression within 18 months. Using more than 8 ml of fresh peripheral blood, PBMCs were prepared. This clonotype has just a few counts. As yet, its antigen is unknown. A read error may account for a junction end that differs from germline. Germline V lookup: CDR1 SGHRS, CDR2 YFSETQ. There are 15 residues in the CDR3. RNA transcripts yielded amplified TCR beta CDR3 regions. Using the HTBI primer set, a first-round RT-PCR was run on the TCR CDR3. Each CDR3 protein is one row after TCRdb ran MiXCR on the multiplex PCR reads. In the table there are a few hundred thousand distinct CDR3 sequences, around an eighth of which are singletons.

This chain connects TRBV5-1 to TRBJ2-1; D may correspond to TRBD1 or TRBD2 (5 bases each). Sequencing input: blood. This receptor was taken from a woman aged 18-30 years with Graves' hyperthyroidism. The CDR3 bases are TGTGCCAGCAGCATGGGACGTGGCAGAGGGGATGAGCAGTTCTTC. It codes for CASSMGRGRGDEQFF. The whole variable domain, filled in from reference TRBV5-1 and TRBJ2-1, reads KAGVTQTPRYLIKTRGQQVTLSCSPISGHRSVSWYQQTPGQGLQFLFEYFSETQRNKGNFPGRFSGRQFSNSRSEMNVSTLELGDSALYLCASSMGRGRGDEQFFGPGTRLTVL.